The clone carrying this TCR delta chain was picked up a small number of times. The antigen is undetermined. CDR3 length equals 17 residues. CDR1 and CDR2 (germline): TSWWSYY, QGS. Trimming pared 3 bases from V and 5 bases from J, leaving 22 bases between. This record comes from a study of Vδ1+ human thymocytes. Study results and limitations: Thymic TRG and TRD repertoires appeared highly polyclonal. Despite high sort purity, roughly 18% of thymic T cell receptor delta sequences were Vdelta2.

Extracted RNA was reverse transcribed into cDNA. CDR3 amplicons came from multiplex PCR with pooled V-gene forward and constant-region reverse primers. TCRdb reanalysed the multiplex PCR reads with CATT. The sample has some 23,000 delta-chain clones, 29% seen once; the top ten hold 1.6%. Input material: Vdelta1+ gamma-delta thymocytes from the thymus. Subset defined: FACS-sorted CD3+ TCRalphabeta- TCRVdelta1+ TCRVdelta2- thymocytes. The chain couples TRDV1 to TRDJ1; perhaps TRDD3 as D (5 bases). The receptor comes from a boy younger than two who had congenital heart surgery. For the CDR3, the DNA is TGTGCTCTTGGGGATATTTGGGGCGGTCGTACAGGAGATAAACTCATCTTT. Translation gives CALGDIWGGRTGDKLIF.